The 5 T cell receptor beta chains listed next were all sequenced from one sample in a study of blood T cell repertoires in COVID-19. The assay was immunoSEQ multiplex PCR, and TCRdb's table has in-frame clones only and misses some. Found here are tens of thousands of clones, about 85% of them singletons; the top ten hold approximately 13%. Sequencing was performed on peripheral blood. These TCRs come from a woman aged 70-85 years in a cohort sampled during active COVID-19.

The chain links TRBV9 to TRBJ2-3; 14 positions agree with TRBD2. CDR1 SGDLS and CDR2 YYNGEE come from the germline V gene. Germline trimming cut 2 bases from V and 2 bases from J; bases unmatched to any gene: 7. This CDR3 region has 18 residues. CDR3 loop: CASSVQTSGRGTTDTQYF. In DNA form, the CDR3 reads TGTGCCAGCAGCGTCCAGACTAGCGGGAGGGGGACCACAGATACGCAGTATTTT.

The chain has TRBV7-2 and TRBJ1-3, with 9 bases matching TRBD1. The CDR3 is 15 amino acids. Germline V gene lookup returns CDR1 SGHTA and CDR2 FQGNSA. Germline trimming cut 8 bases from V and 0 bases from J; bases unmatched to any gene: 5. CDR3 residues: CASRDRVSSGNTIYF. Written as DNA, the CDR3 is TGTGCCAGCCGGGACAGGGTTAGCTCTGGAAACACCATATATTTT.

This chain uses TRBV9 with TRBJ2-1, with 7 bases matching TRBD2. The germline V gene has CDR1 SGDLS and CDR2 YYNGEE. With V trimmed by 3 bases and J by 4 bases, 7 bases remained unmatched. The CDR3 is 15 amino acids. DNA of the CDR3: TGTGCCAGCAGCGCCTGGGACTACCTATACAATGAGCAGTTCTTC. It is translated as CASSAWDYLYNEQFF.

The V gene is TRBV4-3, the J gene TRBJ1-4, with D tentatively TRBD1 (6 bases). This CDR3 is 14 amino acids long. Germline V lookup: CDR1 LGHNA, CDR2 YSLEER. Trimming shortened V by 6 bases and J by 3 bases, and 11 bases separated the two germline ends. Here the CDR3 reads CASRQGLPNEKLFF. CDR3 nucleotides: TGCGCCAGCAGACAGGGTCTTCCTAATGAAAAACTGTTTTTT.

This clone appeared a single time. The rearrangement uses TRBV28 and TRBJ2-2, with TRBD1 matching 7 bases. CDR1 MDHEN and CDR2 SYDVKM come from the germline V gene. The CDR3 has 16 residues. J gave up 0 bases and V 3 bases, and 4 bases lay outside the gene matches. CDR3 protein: CASSLWGQPNTGELFF. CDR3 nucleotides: TGTGCCAGCAGTTTGTGGGGACAGCCGAACACCGGGGAGCTGTTTTTT.